This paragraph reports one TCR beta chain. The sample originates from a study of blood T cell repertoires in COVID-19. Across the study: Sites across the United States, Italy and Spain contributed samples from acute and convalescent COVID-19. PBMCs, B-cell-depleted T cells, or T cells were the source of the cDNA or gDNA that made up the material.

The germline V and J ends were trimmed by 7 bases and 8 bases, with 20 bases remaining between them. CDR1 and CDR2 from the germline V gene are SGHAT and FQDESV (reference sequence). The CDR3 sequence is 14 residues long. Only in-frame clones appear in the TCRdb table, and some are missing; sequencing was by immunoSEQ multiplex PCR. Of roughly 68,000 clones in the sample, almost 85% are singletons; the top ten hold 7.5% to 9%. The source of this sequence is a man in his forties or fifties with active COVID-19. The rearrangement joins TRBV11-1 to TRBJ1-1, with a possible D match to TRBD1 (6 bases). Sequenced sample: peripheral blood. The CDR3 loop reads CASTPPVGGAEAFF. CDR3 sequence (DNA): TGTGCCAGCACCCCCCCCGTGGGGGGGGCCGAAGCTTTCTTT.